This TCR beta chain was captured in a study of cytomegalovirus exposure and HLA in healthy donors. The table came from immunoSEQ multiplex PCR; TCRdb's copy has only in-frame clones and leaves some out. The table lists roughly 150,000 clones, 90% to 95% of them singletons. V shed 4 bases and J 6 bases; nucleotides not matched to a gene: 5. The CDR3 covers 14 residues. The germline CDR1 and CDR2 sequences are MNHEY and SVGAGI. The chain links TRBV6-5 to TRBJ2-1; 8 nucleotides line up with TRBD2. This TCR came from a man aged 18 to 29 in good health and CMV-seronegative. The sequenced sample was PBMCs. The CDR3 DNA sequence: TGTGCCAGCAGTTTGGGGACTAGTGTCAATGAGCAGTTCTTC. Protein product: CASSLGTSVNEQFF.